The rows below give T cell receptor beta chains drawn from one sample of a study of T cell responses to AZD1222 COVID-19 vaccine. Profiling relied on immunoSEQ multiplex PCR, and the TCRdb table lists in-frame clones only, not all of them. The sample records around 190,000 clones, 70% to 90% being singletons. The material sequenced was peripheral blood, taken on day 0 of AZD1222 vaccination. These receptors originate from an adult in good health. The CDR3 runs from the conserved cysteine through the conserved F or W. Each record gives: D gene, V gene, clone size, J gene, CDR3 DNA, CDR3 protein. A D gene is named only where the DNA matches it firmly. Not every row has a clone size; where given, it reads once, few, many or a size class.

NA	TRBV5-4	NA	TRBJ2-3	TGTGCCAGCAGCCCGGAACTTCTACGCACAGATACGCAGTATTTT	CASSPELLRTDTQYF
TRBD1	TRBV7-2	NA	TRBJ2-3	TGTGCCAGCAGCACGGACAGGGCCAGCACAGATACGCAGTATTTT	CASSTDRASTDTQYF
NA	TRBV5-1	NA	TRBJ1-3	TGCGCCAGCAGCTTGTACACCTCTGGAAACACCATATATTTT	CASSLYTSGNTIYF
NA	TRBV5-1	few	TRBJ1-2	TGCGCCAGCAGCTTGGATCGGGGTCGCTATGGCTACACCTTC	CASSLDRGRYGYTF
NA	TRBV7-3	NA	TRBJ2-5	TGTGCCAGCAGCCGCGGCCAGGGCTGGGAGACCCAGTACTTC	CASSRGQGWETQYF
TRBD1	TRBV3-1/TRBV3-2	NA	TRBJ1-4	TGTGCCAGCAGCCCAGGGGGCAGAACTAATGAAAAACTGTTTTTT	CASSPGGRTNEKLFF
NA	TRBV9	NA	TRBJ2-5	TGTGCCAGCAGCGTAGACCGAGAGACCCAGTACTTC	CASSVDRETQYF
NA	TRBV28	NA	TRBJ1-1	TGTGCCAGCAGTTTCGGTCAGCTTGGGAACACTGAAGCTTTCTTT	CASSFGQLGNTEAFF
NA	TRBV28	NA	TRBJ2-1	TGTGCCAGCAGTTTACCCCAGAACAATGAGCAGTTCTTC	CASSLPQNNEQFF
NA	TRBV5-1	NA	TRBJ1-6	TGCGCCAGCCGGGGGTGGAATTCACCCCTCCACTTT	CASRGWNSPLHF
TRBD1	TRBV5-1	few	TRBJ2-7	TGCGCCAGCAGTTATTCGGGACAGGGTTACGAGCAGTACTTC	CASSYSGQGYEQYF
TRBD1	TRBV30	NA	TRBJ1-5	TGTGCCTGGAGTGGACAGGGTGCCGGACACAATCAGCCCCAGCATTTT	CAWSGQGAGHNQPQHF
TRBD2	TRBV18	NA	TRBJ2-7	TGTGCCAGCTCACCAACTAGCGGGAGGGACGAGCAGTACTTC	CASSPTSGRDEQYF
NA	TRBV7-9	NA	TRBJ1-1	TGTGCCAGCAACCCTGCCGGGCAGATTGAAGCTTTCTTT	CASNPAGQIEAFF
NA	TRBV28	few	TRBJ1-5	TGTGCCAGCAGCTATCCGATGGGGCCCCAGCATTTT	CASSYPMGPQHF
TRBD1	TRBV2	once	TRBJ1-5	TGTGCCAGCAGTGATTGGAGGGGGCGCGGGCAGCCCCAGCATTTT	CASSDWRGRGQPQHF
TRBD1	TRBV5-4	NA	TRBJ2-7	TGTGCCAGCAGCTTGGGGGACAGCTCTTCCTACGAGCAGTACTTC	CASSLGDSSSYEQYF
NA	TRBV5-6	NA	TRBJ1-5	TGTGCCAGCAGCTTCGGCAGGGATCAGCCCCAGCATTTT	CASSFGRDQPQHF
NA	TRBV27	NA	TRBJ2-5	TGTGCCAGCAGTTTATCGAAAAGGGTTGGCCAAGAGACCCAGTACTTC	CASSLSKRVGQETQYF
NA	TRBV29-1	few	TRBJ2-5	TGCAGCGCCAACCCGGCGGGTCTACAAGAGACCCAGTACTTC	CSANPAGLQETQYF
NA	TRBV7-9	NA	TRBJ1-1	TGTGCCAGCAGCTTAGACCAGGGATGGACCACTGAAGCTTTCTTT	CASSLDQGWTTEAFF
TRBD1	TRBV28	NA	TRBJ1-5	TGTGCCAGCAGCCCCCCCCAGGGGGCGTATCAGCCCCAGCATTTT	CASSPPQGAYQPQHF
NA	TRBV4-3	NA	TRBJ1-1	TGCGCCAGCAGCCAAGATGCCATCCGGAGCCGCCCTGAAGCTTTCTTT	CASSQDAIRSRPEAFF
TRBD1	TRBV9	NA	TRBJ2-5	TGTGCCAGCAGCGTTGCCACAGGGGTCCTTCAAGAGACCCAGTACTTC	CASSVATGVLQETQYF
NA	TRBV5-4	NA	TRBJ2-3	TGTGCCAGCTGGTACGGAGGGGTGGATACGCAGTATTTT	CASWYGGVDTQYF
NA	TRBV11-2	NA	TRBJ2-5	TGTGCCAGCAGTCAAGAAACAAAGACCCAGTACTTC	CASSQETKTQYF
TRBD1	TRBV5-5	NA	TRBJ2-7	TGTGCCAGCAGTTCAAACAGGGGACCCGCGGAGCAGTACTTC	CASSSNRGPAEQYF
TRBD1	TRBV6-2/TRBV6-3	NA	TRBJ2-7	TGTGCCAGCAGTTCAGCGGGGACAGGGGTCTACGAGCAGTACTTC	CASSSAGTGVYEQYF
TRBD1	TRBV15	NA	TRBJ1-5	TGTGCCACCAGGTCACAGGGGAGGCAGCCCCAGCATTTT	CATRSQGRQPQHF
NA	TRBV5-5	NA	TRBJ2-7	TGTGCCAGCAGCTTACGAGGCAGGCTCGACGAGCAGTACTTC	CASSLRGRLDEQYF
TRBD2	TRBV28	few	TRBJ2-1	TGTGCCAGCAGTTCCGGGGGGATCTCCTACAATGAGCAGTTCTTC	CASSSGGISYNEQFF
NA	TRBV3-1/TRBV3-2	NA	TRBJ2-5	TGTGCCAGCAGCCAAGCAACCACGGCAGAGACCCAGTACTTC	CASSQATTAETQYF
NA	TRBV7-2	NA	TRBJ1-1	TGTGCCAGCAGCTTAGCGCAAGGACTGAACACTGAAGCTTTCTTT	CASSLAQGLNTEAFF
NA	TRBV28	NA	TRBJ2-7	TGTGCCAGCAGTTCCCGAATCCTACTCGAGCAGTACTTC	CASSSRILLEQYF
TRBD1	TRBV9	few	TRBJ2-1	TGTGCCAGCAGCCCCCGGACAGGGGGCAATGAGCAGTTCTTC	CASSPRTGGNEQFF
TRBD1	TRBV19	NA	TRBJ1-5	TGTGCCAGTAGTATAGGGGGCGGGACAGTAAGGCCCCAGCATTTT	CASSIGGGTVRPQHF
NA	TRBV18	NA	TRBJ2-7	TGTGCCAGCTCCCAATCATACGAGCAGTACTTC	CASSQSYEQYF
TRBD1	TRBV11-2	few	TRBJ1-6	TGTGCCAGCAGCTTAGGGGACAGGAATTCACCCCTCCACTTT	CASSLGDRNSPLHF
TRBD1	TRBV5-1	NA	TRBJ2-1	TGCGCCAGCAGCCCGACAGGGGTCGACAATGAGCAGTTCTTC	CASSPTGVDNEQFF
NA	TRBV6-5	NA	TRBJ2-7	TGTGCCAGCAGTTACTCCGGTACGGTCTACGAGCAGTACTTC	CASSYSGTVYEQYF
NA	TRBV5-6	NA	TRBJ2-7	TGTGCCAGCAGTTTTAACAGGGCCTCCTACGAGCAGTACTTC	CASSFNRASYEQYF
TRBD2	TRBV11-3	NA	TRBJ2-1	TGTGCCAGCAGCTTAGATCCGGGGACTAGCGGGAGAAATGAGCAGTTCTTC	CASSLDPGTSGRNEQFF
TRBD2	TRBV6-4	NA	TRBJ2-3	TGTGCCAGCAGTGACAGCGGGAGGGCCACAGATACGCAGTATTTT	CASSDSGRATDTQYF
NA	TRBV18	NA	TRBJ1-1	TGTGCCAGCTCATCTCTAGGGGAGGCCACTGAAGCTTTCTTT	CASSSLGEATEAFF